This is a list of T cell receptor beta chains from one sample in a study of control samples from healthy donors and cancer patients. Assay used: immunoSEQ multiplex PCR; TCRdb lists only in-frame clones, some missing. The data contain about 85,000 clones, about 89% of them singletons. What was sequenced was blood. The source of these receptors is an older woman in good health. Each CDR3 is given with its conserved first and last residue. D genes are given only for firm matches. Only part of the rows carry a size: once, few, many, or a class if the clone is expanded.

j_call: TRBJ2-1
d_call: -
cdr3_length: 13
clone_size: -
v_call: TRBV7-9
cdr3_aa: CASSPPGSNEQFF
cdr3_nt: TGTGCCAGCAGCCCTCCCGGGTCCAATGAGCAGTTCTTC

j_call: TRBJ2-3
d_call: -
cdr3_length: 15
clone_size: -
v_call: TRBV7-9
cdr3_aa: CASSPDGTATDTQYF
cdr3_nt: TGTGCCAGCAGCCCGGATGGCACGGCCACAGATACGCAGTATTTT

j_call: TRBJ2-5
d_call: TRBD2
cdr3_length: 15
clone_size: -
v_call: TRBV15
cdr3_aa: CATSRVLAGLETQYF
cdr3_nt: TGTGCCACCAGCAGGGTTCTAGCGGGACTTGAGACCCAGTACTTC

j_call: TRBJ1-2
d_call: -
cdr3_length: 12
clone_size: -
v_call: TRBV5-1
cdr3_aa: CASSLDAHGYTF
cdr3_nt: TGCGCCAGCAGCTTGGATGCGCATGGCTACACCTTC

j_call: TRBJ2-3
d_call: TRBD2
cdr3_length: 15
clone_size: -
v_call: TRBV10-3
cdr3_aa: CAIRLASGSTDTQYF
cdr3_nt: TGTGCCATCAGGTTGGCTAGCGGGAGCACAGATACGCAGTATTTT

j_call: TRBJ1-1
d_call: TRBD1
cdr3_length: 12
clone_size: -
v_call: TRBV5-1
cdr3_aa: CASSPETGEAFF
cdr3_nt: TGCGCCAGCAGCCCGGAGACAGGGGAAGCTTTCTTT

j_call: TRBJ2-2
d_call: -
cdr3_length: 16
clone_size: once
v_call: TRBV6-5
cdr3_aa: CASSYSIRGNTGELFF
cdr3_nt: TGTGCCAGCAGTTACTCGATACGCGGGAACACCGGGGAGCTGTTTTTT

j_call: TRBJ2-5
d_call: -
cdr3_length: 15
clone_size: once
v_call: TRBV9
cdr3_aa: CASSVGAGIVETQYF
cdr3_nt: TGTGCCAGCAGCGTAGGTGCAGGGATCGTAGAGACCCAGTACTTC

j_call: TRBJ2-2
d_call: TRBD2
cdr3_length: 16
clone_size: few
v_call: TRBV6-4
cdr3_aa: CASSVPSGGETGELFF
cdr3_nt: TGTGCCAGCAGTGTGCCTAGCGGTGGGGAGACCGGGGAGCTGTTTTTT

j_call: TRBJ2-2
d_call: TRBD1
cdr3_length: 13
clone_size: -
v_call: TRBV20-1
cdr3_aa: CSASTQGAGELFF
cdr3_nt: TGCAGTGCTAGTACACAGGGGGCCGGGGAGCTGTTTTTT

j_call: TRBJ2-2
d_call: -
cdr3_length: 15
clone_size: -
v_call: TRBV4-2
cdr3_aa: CASSQGTVNTGELFF
cdr3_nt: TGTGCCAGCAGCCAAGGGACTGTGAACACCGGGGAGCTGTTTTTT

j_call: TRBJ1-1
d_call: -
cdr3_length: 14
clone_size: once
v_call: TRBV3-1/TRBV3-2
cdr3_aa: CASSQEIGGTEAFF
cdr3_nt: TGTGCCAGCAGCCAAGAAATAGGGGGGACTGAAGCTTTCTTT

j_call: TRBJ2-1
d_call: TRBD2
cdr3_length: 16
clone_size: -
v_call: TRBV10-2
cdr3_aa: CASSELLAGGQDEQFF
cdr3_nt: TGCGCCAGCAGTGAGCTACTAGCGGGGGGGCAGGATGAGCAGTTCTTC

j_call: TRBJ2-5
d_call: -
cdr3_length: 18
clone_size: -
v_call: TRBV9
cdr3_aa: CASSVGMMVGGGRETQYF
cdr3_nt: TGTGCCAGCAGCGTAGGAATGATGGTCGGGGGCGGCAGGGAGACCCAGTACTTC

j_call: TRBJ2-1
d_call: -
cdr3_length: 16
clone_size: -
v_call: TRBV7-8
cdr3_aa: CASSLGSGLSYNEQFF
cdr3_nt: TGTGCCAGCAGCTTAGGGAGCGGCCTCTCCTACAATGAGCAGTTCTTC

j_call: TRBJ2-1
d_call: -
cdr3_length: 14
clone_size: -
v_call: TRBV19
cdr3_aa: CASRSPGHYNEQFF
cdr3_nt: TGTGCCAGTAGAAGTCCGGGACACTACAATGAGCAGTTCTTC

j_call: TRBJ1-2
d_call: -
cdr3_length: 11
clone_size: -
v_call: TRBV5-6
cdr3_aa: CASSWAYGYTF
cdr3_nt: TGTGCCAGCAGCTGGGCCTATGGCTACACCTTC

j_call: TRBJ1-1
d_call: TRBD1
cdr3_length: 13
clone_size: once
v_call: TRBV5-4
cdr3_aa: CASSRDRNTEAFF
cdr3_nt: TGTGCCAGCAGTAGGGACAGAAACACTGAAGCTTTCTTT

j_call: TRBJ1-4
d_call: TRBD1
cdr3_length: 15
clone_size: -
v_call: TRBV6-2/TRBV6-3
cdr3_aa: CASSPGRQGLEKLFF
cdr3_nt: TGTGCCAGCAGTCCCGGACGACAGGGACTAGAAAAACTGTTTTTT

j_call: TRBJ1-6
d_call: TRBD1
cdr3_length: 15
clone_size: -
v_call: TRBV27
cdr3_aa: CASSLGTGVTSPLHF
cdr3_nt: TGTGCCAGCAGTTTAGGAACAGGGGTTACATCACCCCTCCACTTT

j_call: TRBJ2-7
d_call: TRBD1
cdr3_length: 15
clone_size: -
v_call: TRBV5-4
cdr3_aa: CASSLGPGQGYEQYF
cdr3_nt: TGTGCCAGCAGCTTGGGGCCGGGACAGGGCTACGAGCAGTACTTC

j_call: TRBJ2-5
d_call: -
cdr3_length: 10
clone_size: -
v_call: TRBV3-1/TRBV3-2
cdr3_aa: CASSQETQYF
cdr3_nt: TGTGCCAGCAGCCAGGAGACCCAGTACTTC

j_call: TRBJ2-2
d_call: TRBD1
cdr3_length: 15
clone_size: few
v_call: TRBV7-9
cdr3_aa: CASSPGTGDTGELFF
cdr3_nt: TGTGCCAGCAGCCCCGGGACAGGGGACACCGGGGAGCTGTTTTTT

j_call: TRBJ1-6
d_call: -
cdr3_length: 13
clone_size: -
v_call: TRBV19
cdr3_aa: CASSLQGHSPLHF
cdr3_nt: TGTGCCAGTAGTTTACAGGGACATTCACCCCTCCACTTT

j_call: TRBJ1-6
d_call: TRBD1
cdr3_length: 16
clone_size: -
v_call: TRBV19
cdr3_aa: CASSPRAGTGSSPLHF
cdr3_nt: TGTGCCAGTAGTCCCCGGGCCGGGACAGGGAGTTCACCCCTCCACTTT